This record concerns one TCR beta chain sequence. Its antigen is not yet known. Base qualities are not recorded, but no much larger clone differs from it by a single base. Library preparation employed 5' RACE. TCRdb names NextSeq 500 as the instrument used. To correct for sequencing error and PCR bias, the TCR library protocol tagged individual cDNA molecules with unique molecular identifiers. Both TCR alpha and beta chains were sequenced, and tight co-correlation was observed between alpha and beta sequence abundances in each sample. Per the authors' processing: Decombinator V4 was used to annotate the V gene, J gene and CDR3 of the TCR sequences. TCRs were defined as expanded if a significant change between any two time points was detected under a Poisson model with p below 0.0001. TCR abundances were normalised to the total number of TCRs sequenced in each sample and reported as counts per million. TRAV1-2 paired with TRAJ12, TRAJ20 or TRAJ33 defined MAIT TCRs, while TRAV10 paired with TRAJ18 defined iNKT TCRs. VDJdb, accessed 1 November 2021, was searched for CMV, EBV and SARS-CoV-2 annotated TCRs, with TCRs annotated for multiple antigens excluded. Clones were called with MiXCR by TCRdb after fastp trimmed the public reads at Q25, and only in-frame beta chains were retained. Rows matching on CDR3 protein sequence are summarized as one entry with the most common DNA and genes. TCRdb's processing, not the study's, gives the V and J calls here. Recorded for this sample are about 90,000 distinct CDR3 sequences; roughly 12% of them occurred a single time. 3.5% to 5% of the sample is taken by the ten largest.

The study was a case-control design nested within a healthcare worker cohort in London, UK, with weekly nasopharyngeal swab PCR tests and blood sampling. Healthcare workers were recruited during the week of the UK lockdown, between 23 and 31 March 2020, and followed weekly for up to roughly 15 weeks. This record comes from a study of early T cells in non-severe SARS-CoV-2 infection (dated by TCRdb to the early 2020s). Background for the entire study: Because TCR sequencing was done on bulk RNA from unsorted whole blood, the alpha and beta chains could not be paired.

From cysteine to phenylalanine, the CDR3 is 15 amino acids long. Only the CDR3 part of the read is kept: 45 bases, read in frame from the first base. V trim: 2 bases; J trim: 3 bases; unmatched bases: 3. Reading the germline V gene gives CDR1 KGHSH and CDR2 LQKENI. What the authors observed across the whole study: Matching against VDJdb was skewed toward anti-spike CD8 responses, likely underestimated virus-specific expansions, and missed private and CD4 specificities.

The origin of this receptor is an adult who was a healthcare worker with PCR-confirmed SARS-CoV-2 infection or an uninfected control (not recorded which). This chain joins TRBV18 to TRBJ2-2; 7 bases in the middle match TRBD2. The sample in question was whole blood, obtained at baseline. The CDR3 region reads CASSPFSGDTGELFF. The bases read TGTGCCAGCTCACCATTCAGCGGGGACACCGGGGAGCTGTTTTTT.